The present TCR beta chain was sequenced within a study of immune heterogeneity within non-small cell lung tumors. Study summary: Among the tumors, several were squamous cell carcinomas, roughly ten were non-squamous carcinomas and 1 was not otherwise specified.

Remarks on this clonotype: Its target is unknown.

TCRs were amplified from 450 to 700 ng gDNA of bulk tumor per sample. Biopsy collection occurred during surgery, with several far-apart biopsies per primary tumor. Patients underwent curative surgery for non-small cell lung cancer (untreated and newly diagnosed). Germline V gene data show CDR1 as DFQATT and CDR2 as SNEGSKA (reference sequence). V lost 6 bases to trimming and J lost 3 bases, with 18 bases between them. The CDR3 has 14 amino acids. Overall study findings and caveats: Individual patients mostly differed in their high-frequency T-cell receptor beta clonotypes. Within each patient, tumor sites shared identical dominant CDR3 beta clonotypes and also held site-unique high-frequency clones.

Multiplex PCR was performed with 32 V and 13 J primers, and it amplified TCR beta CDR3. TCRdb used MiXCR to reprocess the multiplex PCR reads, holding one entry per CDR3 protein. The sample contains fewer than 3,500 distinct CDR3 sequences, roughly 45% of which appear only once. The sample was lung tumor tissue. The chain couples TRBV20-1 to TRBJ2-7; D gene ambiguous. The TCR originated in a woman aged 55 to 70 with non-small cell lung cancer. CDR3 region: CSATGLVIVYEQYF. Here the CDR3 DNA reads TGCAGTGCCACTGGGCTAGTGATAGTCTACGAGCAGTACTTC.